The following is a T cell receptor beta chain sequence with its context. The data derive from a study of pediatric ulcerative colitis. Each sample received Survey-level depth of up to 500,000 reads. Generated by immunoSEQ multiplex PCR, the TCRdb table keeps only in-frame clones and is missing some. The sample consists of some 60,000 clones, 77% of them appearing once. The material sequenced was blood. The TCR originated in a boy aged 5-17 years with moderate ulcerative colitis.

The chain's CDR3 is CASSPRLGLGTEAFF. Written as DNA, the CDR3 is TGCGCCAGCAGCCCCCGTCTAGGGTTGGGAACTGAAGCTTTCTTT. The chain couples TRBV5-1 to TRBJ1-1; D is unresolved. This CDR3 has 15 residues. V was pared by 4 bases and J by 5 bases, with 18 bases between. Germline values: CDR1 SGHRS, CDR2 YFSETQ.